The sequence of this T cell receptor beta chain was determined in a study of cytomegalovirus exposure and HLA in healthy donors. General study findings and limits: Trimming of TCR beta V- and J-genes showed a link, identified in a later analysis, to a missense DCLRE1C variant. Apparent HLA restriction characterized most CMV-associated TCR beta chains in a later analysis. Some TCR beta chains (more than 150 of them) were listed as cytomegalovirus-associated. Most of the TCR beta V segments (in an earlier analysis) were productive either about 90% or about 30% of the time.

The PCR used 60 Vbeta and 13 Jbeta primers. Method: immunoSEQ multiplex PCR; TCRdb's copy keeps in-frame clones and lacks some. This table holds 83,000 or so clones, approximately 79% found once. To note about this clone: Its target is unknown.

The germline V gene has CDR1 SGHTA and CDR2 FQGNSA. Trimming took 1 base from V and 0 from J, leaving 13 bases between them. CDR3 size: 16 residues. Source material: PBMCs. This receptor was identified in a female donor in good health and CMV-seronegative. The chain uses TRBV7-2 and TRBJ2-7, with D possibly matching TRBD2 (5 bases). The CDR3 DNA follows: TGTGCCAGCAGCTTAGGCGCTAGCCCTAGCTCCTACGAGCAGTACTTC. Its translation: CASSLGASPSSYEQYF.